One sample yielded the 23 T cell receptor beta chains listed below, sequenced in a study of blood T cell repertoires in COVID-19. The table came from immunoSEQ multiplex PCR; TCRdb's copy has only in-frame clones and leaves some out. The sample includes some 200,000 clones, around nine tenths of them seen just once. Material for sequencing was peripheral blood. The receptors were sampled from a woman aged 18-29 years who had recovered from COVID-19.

Here the CDR3 reads CASSDWDRGTQPQHF. DNA for the CDR3: TGTGCCAGCAGTGATTGGGACAGGGGTACTCAGCCCCAGCATTTT. The chain combines TRBV2 with TRBJ1-5; 10 bases align to TRBD1. The length of the CDR3 is 15 residues. Germline V CDR1 and CDR2: SNHLY, FYNNEI. Trimming cost V 3 bases and J 6 bases; bases outside gene matches: 5.

CDR3 in amino acids: CASGEVGEETQYF. CDR3 in DNA: TGCGCCAGCGGGGAGGTAGGGGAGGAGACCCAGTACTTC. The J gene is TRBJ2-5, the V gene TRBV5-1, with D possibly TRBD2 on 6 matching bases. The germline V and J ends were trimmed by 7 bases and 5 bases, with 15 bases remaining between them. Germline values: CDR1 SGHRS, CDR2 YFSETQ. This CDR3 is built from 13 residues.

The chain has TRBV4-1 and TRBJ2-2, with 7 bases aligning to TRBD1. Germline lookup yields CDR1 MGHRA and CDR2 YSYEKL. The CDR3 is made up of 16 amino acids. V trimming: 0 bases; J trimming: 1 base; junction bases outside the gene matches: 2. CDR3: CASSQEAGGNTGELFF. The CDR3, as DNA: TGCGCCAGCAGCCAAGAGGCAGGGGGGAACACCGGGGAGCTGTTTTTT.

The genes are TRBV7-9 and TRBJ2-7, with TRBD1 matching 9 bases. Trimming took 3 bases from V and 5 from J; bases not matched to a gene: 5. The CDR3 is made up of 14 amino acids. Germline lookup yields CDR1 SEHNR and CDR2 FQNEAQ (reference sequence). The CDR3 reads CASSLGQGNHEQYF. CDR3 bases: TGTGCCAGCAGCTTGGGACAGGGTAACCACGAGCAGTACTTC.

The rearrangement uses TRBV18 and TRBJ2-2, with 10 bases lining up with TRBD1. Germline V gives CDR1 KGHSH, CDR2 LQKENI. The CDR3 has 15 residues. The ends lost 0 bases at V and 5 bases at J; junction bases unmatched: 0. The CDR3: CASSPPGQGTGELFF. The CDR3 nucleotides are TGTGCCAGCTCACCACCGGGACAGGGGACCGGGGAGCTGTTTTTT.

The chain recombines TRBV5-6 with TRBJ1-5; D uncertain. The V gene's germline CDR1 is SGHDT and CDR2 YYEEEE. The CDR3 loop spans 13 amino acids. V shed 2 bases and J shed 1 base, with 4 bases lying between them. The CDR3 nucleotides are TGTGCCAGCAGCTTTAGCAGCAATCAGCCCCAGCATTTT. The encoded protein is CASSFSSNQPQHF.

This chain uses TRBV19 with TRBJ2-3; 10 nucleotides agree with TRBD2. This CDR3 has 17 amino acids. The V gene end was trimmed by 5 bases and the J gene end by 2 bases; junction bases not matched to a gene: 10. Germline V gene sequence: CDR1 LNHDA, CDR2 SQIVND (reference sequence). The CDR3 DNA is TGTGCCAGTAGTCTACTTAGGACTAGCGGCTTCACAGATACGCAGTATTTT. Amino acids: CASSLLRTSGFTDTQYF.

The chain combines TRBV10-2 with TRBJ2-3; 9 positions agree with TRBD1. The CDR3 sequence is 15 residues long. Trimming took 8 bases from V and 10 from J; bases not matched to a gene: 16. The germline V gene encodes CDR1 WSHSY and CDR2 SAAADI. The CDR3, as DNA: TGCGCCAGCCATGGGGTGATACAGGGGGCGCAGGCGCAGTATTTT. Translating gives CASHGVIQGAQAQYF.

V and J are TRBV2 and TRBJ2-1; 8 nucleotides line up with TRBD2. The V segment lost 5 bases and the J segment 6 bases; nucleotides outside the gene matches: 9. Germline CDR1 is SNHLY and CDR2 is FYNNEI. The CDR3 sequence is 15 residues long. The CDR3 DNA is TGTGCCAGCAGTAGAGGGACTAGTAGGGGCAATGAGCAGTTCTTC. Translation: CASSRGTSRGNEQFF.

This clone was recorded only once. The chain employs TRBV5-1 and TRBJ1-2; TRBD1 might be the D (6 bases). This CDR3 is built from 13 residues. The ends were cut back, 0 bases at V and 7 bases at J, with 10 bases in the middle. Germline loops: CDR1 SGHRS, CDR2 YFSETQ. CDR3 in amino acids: CASSLEAGVGYTF. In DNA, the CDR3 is TGCGCCAGCAGCTTGGAGGCAGGGGTTGGCTACACCTTC. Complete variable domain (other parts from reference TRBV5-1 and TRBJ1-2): KAGVTQTPRYLIKTRGQQVTLSCSPISGHRSVSWYQQTPGQGLQFLFEYFSETQRNKGNFPGRFSGRQFSNSRSEMNVSTLELGDSALYLCASSLEAGVGYTFGSGTRLTVV.

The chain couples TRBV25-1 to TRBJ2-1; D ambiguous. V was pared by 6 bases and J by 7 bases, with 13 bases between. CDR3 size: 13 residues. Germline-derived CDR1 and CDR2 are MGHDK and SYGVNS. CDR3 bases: TGTGCCAGCAGCCTAACTACTACTAATGAGCAGTTCTTC. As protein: CASSLTTTNEQFF. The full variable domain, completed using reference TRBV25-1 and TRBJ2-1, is EADIYQTPRYLVIGTGKKITLECSQTMGHDKMYWYQQDPGMELHLIHYSYGVNSTEKGDLSSESTVSRIRTEHFPLTLESARPSHTSQYLCASSLTTTNEQFFGPGTRLTVL.

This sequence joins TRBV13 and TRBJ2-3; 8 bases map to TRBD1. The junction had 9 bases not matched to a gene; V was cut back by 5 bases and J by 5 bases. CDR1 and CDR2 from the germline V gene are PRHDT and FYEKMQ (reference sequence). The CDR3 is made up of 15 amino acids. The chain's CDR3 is CASSPPGTGGDTQYF. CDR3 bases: TGTGCCAGCAGCCCCCCCGGGACAGGCGGAGATACGCAGTATTTT.

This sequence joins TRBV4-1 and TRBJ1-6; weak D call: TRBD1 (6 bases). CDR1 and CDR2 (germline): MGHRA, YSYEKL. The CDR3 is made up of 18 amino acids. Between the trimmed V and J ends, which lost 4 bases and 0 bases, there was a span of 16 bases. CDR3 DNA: TGCGCCAGCAGCCGACCGGACAGCTTGAGCTCCTATAATTCACCCCTCCACTTT. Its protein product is CASSRPDSLSSYNSPLHF.

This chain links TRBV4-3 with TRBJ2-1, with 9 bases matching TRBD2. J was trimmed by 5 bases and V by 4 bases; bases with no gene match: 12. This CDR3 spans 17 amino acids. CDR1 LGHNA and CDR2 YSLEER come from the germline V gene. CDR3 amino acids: CASSRTNLAGLNNEQFF. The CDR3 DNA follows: TGCGCCAGCAGCCGAACAAATCTAGCGGGACTTAACAATGAGCAGTTCTTC.

The CDR3 DNA follows: TGTGCCAGCAGCCCTCGGGGAGGAGAGACCCAGTACTTC. Amino acids: CASSPRGGETQYF. The J gene is TRBJ2-5, the V gene TRBV9; perhaps TRBD2 as D (6 bases). The CDR3 has 13 amino acids. Trimming pared 4 bases from V and 4 bases from J, leaving 11 bases between. The germline V gene encodes CDR1 SGDLS and CDR2 YYNGEE.

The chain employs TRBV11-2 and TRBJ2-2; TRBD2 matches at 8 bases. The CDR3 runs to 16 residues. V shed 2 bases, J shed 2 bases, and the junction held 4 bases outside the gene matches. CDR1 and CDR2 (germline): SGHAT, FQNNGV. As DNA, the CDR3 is TGTGCCAGCAGCTTAACAACTAGCGGTAACACCGGGGAGCTGTTTTTT. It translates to CASSLTTSGNTGELFF. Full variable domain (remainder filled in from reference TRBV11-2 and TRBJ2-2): EAGVAQSPRYKIIEKRQSVAFWCNPISGHATLYWYQQILGQGPKLLIQFQNNGVVDDSQLPKDRFSAERLKGVDSTLKIQPAKLEDSAVYLCASSLTTSGNTGELFFGEGSRLTVL.

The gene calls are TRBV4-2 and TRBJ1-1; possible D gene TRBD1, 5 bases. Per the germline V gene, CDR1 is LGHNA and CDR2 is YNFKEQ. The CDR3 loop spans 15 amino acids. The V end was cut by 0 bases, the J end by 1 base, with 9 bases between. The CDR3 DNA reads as TGTGCCAGCAGCCAAGATATGGGGCGGAACACTGAAGCTTTCTTT. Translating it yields CASSQDMGRNTEAFF.

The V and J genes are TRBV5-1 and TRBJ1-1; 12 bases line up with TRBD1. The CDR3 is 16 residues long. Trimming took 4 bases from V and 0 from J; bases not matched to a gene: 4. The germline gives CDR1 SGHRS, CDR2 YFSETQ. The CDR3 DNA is TGCGCCAGCAGCCCCGGGACAGGGGGCATGAACACTGAAGCTTTCTTT. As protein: CASSPGTGGMNTEAFF.

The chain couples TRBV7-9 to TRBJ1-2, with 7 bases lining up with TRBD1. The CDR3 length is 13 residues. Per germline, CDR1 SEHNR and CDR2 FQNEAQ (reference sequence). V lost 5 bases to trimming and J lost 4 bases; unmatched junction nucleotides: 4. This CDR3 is CASSPTGFYGYTF. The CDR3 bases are TGTGCCAGCAGCCCGACAGGGTTCTATGGCTACACCTTC.

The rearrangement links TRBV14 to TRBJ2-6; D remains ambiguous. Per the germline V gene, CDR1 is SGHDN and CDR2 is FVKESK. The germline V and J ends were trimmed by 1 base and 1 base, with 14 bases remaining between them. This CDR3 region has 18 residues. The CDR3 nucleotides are TGTGCCAGCAGCCAAGGCACCCACTATACATCTGGGGCCAACGTCCTGACTTTC. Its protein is CASSQGTHYTSGANVLTF.

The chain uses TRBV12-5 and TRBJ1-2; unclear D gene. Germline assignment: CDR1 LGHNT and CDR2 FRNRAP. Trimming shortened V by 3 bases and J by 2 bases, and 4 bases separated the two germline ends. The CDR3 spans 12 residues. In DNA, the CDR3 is TGTGCTAGTGGTTTCAGGAACTATGGCTACACCTTC. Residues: CASGFRNYGYTF.

DNA for the CDR3: TGTGCCAGCAGTTTTCCCGACAGGGTGGAGGGGCAGCCCCAGCATTTT. Translating gives CASSFPDRVEGQPQHF. The chain employs TRBV27 and TRBJ1-5; 7 bases match TRBD1. This CDR3 has 16 residues. The V and J ends lost 3 bases and 7 bases, in that order; junction bases with no gene match: 12. The germline V gene has CDR1 MNHEY and CDR2 SMNVEV (reference sequence).

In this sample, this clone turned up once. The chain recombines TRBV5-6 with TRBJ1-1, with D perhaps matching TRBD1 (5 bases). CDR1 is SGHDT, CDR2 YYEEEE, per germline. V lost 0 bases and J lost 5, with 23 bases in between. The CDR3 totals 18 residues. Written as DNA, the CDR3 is TGTGCCAGCAGCTTGGCCGGATTTCGGTTAACGGGGGGAACTGAAGCTTTCTTT. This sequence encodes CASSLAGFRLTGGTEAFF. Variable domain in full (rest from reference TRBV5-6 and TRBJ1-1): DAGVTQSPTHLIKTRGQQVTLRCSPKSGHDTVSWYQQALGQGPQFIFQYYEEEERQRGNFPDRFSGHQFPNYSSELNVNALLLGDSALYLCASSLAGFRLTGGTEAFFGQGTRLTVV.